This T cell receptor (beta chain) was identified during a study of blood T cells in healthy people across ages (dated by TCRdb to between 2014 and 2016). A note on the overall study: Template switching captured roughly one uniquely barcoded TCR beta cDNA molecule per two T cells in model experiments. Using deep sequencing normalized with unique cDNA molecular identifiers, the study measured how TCR beta repertoire diversity changes with age. The donors were divided into four age groups: young (average approximately 17 years), middle-aged (approximately 39), aged (about 62) and long-lived (more than 75). For two donors (one aged 18 to 30 and one aged 80 or older), the study analyzed two additional independent replicas of 1 million unique cDNA reads from the same blood draw. To avoid experimental bias, donors of different ages were spread randomly across the sequencing lanes.

The CDR3 goes from the cysteine to the phenylalanine over 13 residues. Only the CDR3 part of the read is kept: 39 bases, read in frame from the first base. The germline V gene encodes CDR1 SNHLY and CDR2 FYNNEI. V and J lose 9 bases and 3 bases, and a span of 13 bases separates them. Comment on this clonotype: It has no known antigen specificity. Base quality data are lacking; no much larger clone is found one base away.

Systemically healthy Caucasian individuals from Russia, 39 in total and aged about 6 to 100 years, were included as donors. Each donor gave approximately 9.3 milliliters of peripheral blood, collected into EDTA-treated Vacutainer tubes. Ficoll-Paque density-gradient centrifugation was used to isolate PBMCs, with at least 6 million per sample. Total RNA, at least 5 micrograms per sample, was extracted from PBMCs with Trizol reagent. For every donor, an aliquot of PBMCs went through flow cytometry to measure the percentages of naive CD45RAhigh/CD27high T cells. Libraries were constructed by 5' RACE. The listed sequencing device is Illumina HiSeq 2500. A second PCR of roughly 7 to 11 cycles was performed with a sample-barcoded 5' primer and a J-beta primer mix. A unique molecular identifier was introduced onto each TCR beta cDNA molecule by a template-switch 5' adaptor carrying 12 random nucleotides. Each sample yielded at least 2.5 million CDR3-containing paired-end reads. First-strand cDNA synthesis was performed from all RNA using the Mint cDNA synthesis kit, with priming by a TRBC-specific oligonucleotide. After uracil-DNA glycosylase treatment, a first 18-cycle PCR used universal primers M1SS and BC2_uni_R on all cDNA. Per the authors' processing: Each sample was normalized by randomly selecting 1 million high-quality reads, each carrying a distinct molecular identifier. Reads with shared molecular identifiers were discarded instead of being binned into consensus sequences. MiTCR, run with a Q25 quality threshold and the strictest error-elimination algorithm, handled CDR3 identification, clonotype clustering and error correction. Lower-bound total TCR beta diversity was estimated with a nonparametric unseen species model using Euler transformation. TCRdb's own reprocessing of the public reads used fastp at Q25 and MiXCR and kept productive beta chains. Duplicate CDR3 protein sequences are folded into a single record with the most common DNA and genes. These V and J calls originate from TCRdb's pipeline instead of the authors' own analysis. The sample contains approximately 850,000 distinct CDR3 sequences, approximately 48% of them found a single time. The ten largest clones represent about a fifth of the sample.

Overall study results and their limits: There was a strong correlation between observed TCR beta diversity and the percentage of naive T cells measured by flow cytometry. Bulk unsorted PBMC profiling prevented conclusive comparison of naive and antigen-experienced compartments. Donor CMV infection status was unknown, potentially confounding age-related changes in expanded clonotypes. Estimates of total diversity based on one million sequenced T cells were considered lower bounds and underestimates. As age increased, observed TCR beta diversity per million T cells dropped in a roughly linear way, and a significant reduction was already evident by age 40. Compared with the aged group, the long-lived group had more naive CD4+ T cells, fewer expanded clones and increased TCR diversity, a pattern suggesting age selection.

The sequencing input was blood. The chain uses TRBV2 and TRBJ2-3; TRBD2 might be the D gene, on 6 matching bases. This sequence was found in a man between 60 and 70 years old in good health. The bases read TGTGCCAGAGGGGAGGATCAAACAGATACGCAGTATTTT. The translation is CARGEDQTDTQYF. Extended through the reference TRBV2 and TRBJ2-3 proteins, this CDR3 yields the full variable domain: EPEVTQTPSHQVTQMGQEVILRCVPISNHLYFYWYRQILGQKVEFLVSFYNNEISEKSEIFDDQFSVERPDGSNFTLKIRSTKLEDSAMYFCARGEDQTDTQYFGPGTRLTVL.